This T cell receptor (beta chain) appears in the sequencing data of a study of CD8 T cells in Susac syndrome. V trimming: 2 bases; J trimming: 6 bases; junction bases outside the gene matches: 7. Germline assignment: CDR1 MNHEY and CDR2 SVGAGI. The CDR3 has 15 amino acids. An input of roughly 0.5 to 1 ug of RNA was subjected to reverse transcription using random hexamers. TCRdb re-called the immunoSEQ multiplex PCR reads through MiXCR, storing one row per CDR3 protein. The table includes approximately 190,000 distinct CDR3 sequences, around 96% detected once. In its sample, this clonotype was seen a few times.

The sequence came from a human donor with multiple sclerosis. The sample was CD4+ T cells from PBMCs. The chain is built from TRBV6-5 and TRBJ2-5, with 9 bases fitting TRBD1. The CDR3 region has the DNA TGTGCCAGCAGTTACGGAGGGACAGGGTGGCAGACCCAGTACTTC. Protein product: CASSYGGTGWQTQYF.